This TCR beta chain originates from a study of blood T cell repertoires in COVID-19. Some clones are missing from TCRdb's copy, which holds only in-frame ones; the method was immunoSEQ multiplex PCR. The data hold around 40,000 clones, with 80% to 90% observed a single time. This clone occurred once. CDR3 length equals 14 residues. Between the trimmed V and J ends, which lost 4 bases and 3 bases, there was a span of 13 bases. In germline, CDR1 is SGHDN, CDR2 FVKESK. The source is a man aged 40-50 years with COVID-19, enrolled during active disease. Material: peripheral blood. The rearrangement links TRBV14 to TRBJ2-7; D is possibly TRBD1 (6 bases). CDR3 protein: CASSRTATFYEQYF. CDR3 bases: TGTGCCAGCAGCCGGACAGCCACTTTCTACGAGCAGTACTTC.